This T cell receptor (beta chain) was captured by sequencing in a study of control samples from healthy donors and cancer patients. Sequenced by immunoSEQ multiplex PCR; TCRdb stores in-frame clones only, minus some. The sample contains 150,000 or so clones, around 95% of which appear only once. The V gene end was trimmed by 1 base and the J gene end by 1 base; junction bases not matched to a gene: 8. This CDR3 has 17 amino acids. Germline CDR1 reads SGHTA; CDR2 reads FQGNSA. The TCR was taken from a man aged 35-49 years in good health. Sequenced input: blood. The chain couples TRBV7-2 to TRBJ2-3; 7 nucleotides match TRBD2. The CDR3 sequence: CASSLDRRGRRTDTQYF. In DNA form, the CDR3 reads TGTGCCAGCAGCTTAGACAGGCGGGGGAGACGCACAGATACGCAGTATTTT.